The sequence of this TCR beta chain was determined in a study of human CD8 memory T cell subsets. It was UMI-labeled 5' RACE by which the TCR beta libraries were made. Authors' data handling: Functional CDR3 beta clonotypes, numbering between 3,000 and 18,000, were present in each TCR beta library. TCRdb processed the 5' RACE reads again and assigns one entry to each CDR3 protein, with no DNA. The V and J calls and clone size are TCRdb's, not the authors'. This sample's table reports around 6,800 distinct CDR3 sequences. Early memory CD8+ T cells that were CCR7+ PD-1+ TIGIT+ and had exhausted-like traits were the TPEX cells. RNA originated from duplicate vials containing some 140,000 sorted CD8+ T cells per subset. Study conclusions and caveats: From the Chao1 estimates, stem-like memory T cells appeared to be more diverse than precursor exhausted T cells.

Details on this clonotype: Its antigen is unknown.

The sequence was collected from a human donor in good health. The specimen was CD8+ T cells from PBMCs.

CDR3 residues: CASSQGGGESSYEQYF. The V call is TRBV4-1, the J call TRBJ2-7; TCRdb lists TRBD1, though no DNA is available to test this call. In germline, CDR1 is MGHRA, CDR2 YSYEKL. The CDR3 runs to 16 residues.